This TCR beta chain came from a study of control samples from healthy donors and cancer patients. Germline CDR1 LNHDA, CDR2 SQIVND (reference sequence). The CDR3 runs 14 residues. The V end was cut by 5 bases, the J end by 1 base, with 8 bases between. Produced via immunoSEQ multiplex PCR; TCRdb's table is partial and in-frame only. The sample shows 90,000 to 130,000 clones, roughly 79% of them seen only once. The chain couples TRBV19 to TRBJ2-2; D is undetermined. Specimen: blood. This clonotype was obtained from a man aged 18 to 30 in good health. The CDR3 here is CASSVGENTGELFF. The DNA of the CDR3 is TGTGCCAGTAGTGTCGGCGAGAACACCGGGGAGCTGTTTTTT.